This T cell receptor beta chain was obtained from a study of shared clonotypes between healthy human individuals. The CDR3 spans 11 residues. From germline, CDR1 is SQVTM and CDR2 ANQGSEA. The V end was cut by 3 bases, the J end by 4 bases, with 5 bases between. Several immunoSEQ plates held equal portions of the genomic DNA taken from each subset. The protocol was immunoSEQ multiplex PCR, while the TCRdb copy is restricted to in-frame clones and leaves out a portion. Of over a million clones listed, about 75% are singletons. The specimen was memory CD4+ T cells sorted from blood. The subset was: CD45RA-negative fraction. This TCR came from a man aged 18-30 years in good health. The V gene is TRBV29-1, the J gene TRBJ2-3; no firm D call. Here the CDR3 DNA reads TGCAGCGTTGAGCCGGCAGATACGCAGTATTTT. Protein product: CSVEPADTQYF.